This passage covers 22 T cell receptor beta chains from one sample sequenced in a study of blood T cells in healthy people across ages. A sample-barcoded 5' primer and a J-beta primer mix were used in a second PCR of roughly 7 to 11 cycles. MiXCR, run by TCRdb on the 5' RACE reads, gives a single entry per CDR3 protein. The sample includes roughly 800,000 distinct CDR3 sequences, under 30% seen only once; the top ten take 3%. Separately, the same data were catalogued under a study of T cells of mothers and their children.

Sequenced material: blood. These receptor sequences come from a boy younger than 18 in good health.

This CDR3 reads CASSERAKLFF. CDR3 nucleotide sequence: TGTGCCAGCAGTGAAAGGGCTAAACTGTTTTTT. This chain joins TRBV2 and TRBJ1-4; D not resolved. Trimming left V 2 bases short and J 11 bases short, with 6 bases between. The germline gives CDR1 SNHLY, CDR2 FYNNEI. The CDR3 consists of 11 residues.

This clonotype was counted a few times. The rearrangement joins TRBV10-3 to TRBJ2-1; 9 bases fit TRBD2. The J call may be in error: the DNA end matches TRBJ2-5 better. The CDR3 covers 13 residues. Germline V CDR1 and CDR2: ENHRY, SYGVKD. The chain's CDR3 is CAISDRTSATQYF. The CDR3 region has the DNA TGTGCCATCAGTGACCGGACTAGCGCGACCCAGTACTTC.

This clonotype came up once. The CDR3 coding sequence is TGTGCCAGCAGCCAAGGGACACATGAAGCTTTCTTT. It encodes CASSQGTHEAFF. This rearrangement joins TRBV3-1 to TRBJ1-1; a possible D gene is TRBD1 (5 bases). The V gene lost 1 base and the J gene lost 7 bases, with 7 bases spanning the gap. The CDR3 totals 12 residues. Germline values: CDR1 LGHDT, CDR2 YNNKEL (reference sequence).

Only a few counts were recorded for this clonotype. The V and J genes are TRBV6-5 and TRBJ1-4; weak D call: TRBD1 (6 bases). V was shortened by 6 bases and J by 8 bases, with 13 bases between the two germline ends. Germline loops: CDR1 MNHEY, CDR2 SVGAGI. The CDR3 totals 13 residues. CDR3 bases: TGTGCCAGCAGCTTTAGACAGGCCGAAAAACTGTTTTTT. This sequence encodes CASSFRQAEKLFF.

This clonotype was seen more than once but under ten times. The chain joins TRBV28 to TRBJ1-1; D not resolved. This CDR3 region has 16 residues. Trimming pared 1 base from V and 0 bases from J, leaving 12 bases between. Germline V gives CDR1 MDHEN, CDR2 SYDVKM. The DNA of the CDR3 is TGTGCCAGCAGTTTATCGAGAGGACGGATGAACACTGAAGCTTTCTTT. It specifies CASSLSRGRMNTEAFF.

The chain has TRBV3-1 and TRBJ1-3; D unresolved. Germline-derived CDR1 and CDR2 are LGHDT and YNNKEL (reference sequence). Trimming removed 0 bases from V and 1 base from J, with 10 bases in between. The CDR3 loop spans 16 amino acids. The CDR3 DNA sequence: TGTGCCAGCAGCCAAGATAGTGGCAGATCTGGAAACACCATATATTTT. It encodes CASSQDSGRSGNTIYF.

This clonotype was seen at least ten times. The chain employs TRBV3-1 and TRBJ2-2; D remains ambiguous. V was shortened by 1 base and J by 5 bases, with 5 bases between the two germline ends. The CDR3 consists of 13 residues. From germline, CDR1 is LGHDT and CDR2 YNNKEL (reference sequence). CDR3 DNA sequence: TGTGCCAGCAGCCAAGTCGGGACCGGGGAGCTGTTTTTT. As protein: CASSQVGTGELFF.

The chain uses TRBV20-1 and TRBJ1-4; D not resolved. The germline V and J ends were trimmed by 0 bases and 0 bases, with 5 bases remaining between them. The CDR3 length is 14 residues. CDR1 and CDR2 (germline): DFQATT, SNEGSKA (reference sequence). The CDR3 loop is CSARDPSTNEKLFF. As DNA, the CDR3 is TGCAGTGCTAGAGATCCATCAACTAATGAAAAACTGTTTTTT.

The chain recombines TRBV20-1 with TRBJ2-5, with 10 bases identical to TRBD1. The last part of the DNA fits TRBJ2-7 better; the J call may be wrong. CDR1 is DFQATT and CDR2 is SNEGSKA in the germline V gene (reference sequence). The CDR3 covers 14 residues. CDR3 sequence: CSARVGTGEDEQYF. The CDR3 DNA follows: TGCAGTGCTAGAGTTGGGACAGGGGAGGACGAGCAGTACTTC.

This clonotype was observed a handful of times. The rearrangement joins TRBV7-9 to TRBJ1-4; D remains ambiguous. Germline CDR1 reads SEHNR; CDR2 reads FQNEAQ (reference sequence). Trimming took 1 base from V and 2 from J, leaving 8 bases between them. This CDR3 is built from 15 residues. This CDR3 is CASSLGTLTNEKLFF. The CDR3 bases are TGTGCCAGCAGCTTAGGTACACTGACTAATGAAAAACTGTTTTTT.

The chain links TRBV12-3 or TRBV12-4 to TRBJ2-3; possibly TRBD2 for D (6 bases). The CDR3 contains 14 residues. Trimming removed 7 bases at V and 4 bases at J, with 15 bases between. In DNA form, the CDR3 reads TGTGCCAGCATCCTCAGTCCTAGCGCAGATACGCAGTATTTT. Translation gives CASILSPSADTQYF.

The chain uses TRBV7-6 and TRBJ2-3; a possible D gene is TRBD1 (5 bases). Germline values: CDR1 SGHVS, CDR2 FNYEAQ. The CDR3 sequence is 14 residues long. The V end lost 1 base, the J end lost 3 bases, and 8 bases lay between the germline ends. CDR3: CASSLEPGTDTQYF. In nucleotides, the CDR3 is TGTGCCAGCAGCTTAGAGCCAGGGACAGATACGCAGTATTTT.

This clonotype has only a few counts. At one boundary the junction diverges from the germline segment, which might be a read error. CDR3 sequence reads: CSARDRFGHGF. The DNA of the CDR3 is TGCAGTGCTAGAGATCGATTCGGACATGGCTTC. The chain links TRBV20-1 to TRBJ2-1, with a possible D match to TRBD1 (5 bases). Looked up from germline, CDR1 is DFQATT and CDR2 is SNEGSKA (reference sequence). This CDR3 has 11 residues.

This clonotype appeared a few times. The chain uses TRBV5-1 and TRBJ2-4; D is unclear. CDR1 is SGHRS and CDR2 is YFSETQ in the germline V gene. Trimming shortened V by 2 bases and J by 4 bases, and 13 bases separated the two germline ends. CDR3 length: 15 residues. CDR3 bases: TGCGCCAGCAGCTTAACTCAAGCCCCAAAAAACATTCAGTACTTC. Its translation is CASSLTQAPKNIQYF. Full variable domain (outside the CDR3, taken from reference TRBV5-1 and TRBJ2-4): KAGVTQTPRYLIKTRGQQVTLSCSPISGHRSVSWYQQTPGQGLQFLFEYFSETQRNKGNFPGRFSGRQFSNSRSEMNVSTLELGDSALYLCASSLTQAPKNIQYFGAGTRLSVL.

The table lists this clonotype with a few counts. CDR3 bases: TGTGCCAGCAGTTTTTGGGACAGGGGCCACGAGCAGTACTTC. Protein sequence: CASSFWDRGHEQYF. V gene TRBV12-3 or TRBV12-4 combines with J gene TRBJ2-5, with 10 bases fitting TRBD1. Judging by the DNA end, TRBJ2-7 fits better; the J call may be wrong. This CDR3 is 14 amino acids long.

This chain connects TRBV18 to TRBJ2-7; 7 bases are a match to TRBD1. Germline CDR1 reads KGHSH; CDR2 reads LQKENI. After removal of 5 bases from V and 6 bases from J, the junction contained 7 bases not matched to a gene. This CDR3 contains 13 residues. In nucleotides, the CDR3 is TGTGCCAGCTCAAAGGGGACAGAAAGCGAGCAGTACTTC. It yields the protein CASSKGTESEQYF.

This clonotype showed up just a few times. The CDR3 DNA is TGCGCCAGCAGCCACAATGATGAAAAACTGTTTTTT. Protein sequence: CASSHNDEKLFF. The gene calls are TRBV4-1 and TRBJ1-4; D ambiguous. The CDR3 contains 12 residues. Trimming shortened V by 3 bases and J by 6 bases, and 5 bases separated the two germline ends. Germline values: CDR1 MGHRA, CDR2 YSYEKL.

This clonotype was seen at least ten times. V gene TRBV12-3 or TRBV12-4 combines with J gene TRBJ2-7; 7 nucleotides match TRBD1. V shed 5 bases and J 10 bases; nucleotides not matched to a gene: 8. CDR3 length equals 12 residues. CDR3 sequence reads: CASSPGTVRQYF. CDR3 sequence (DNA): TGTGCCAGCAGTCCCGGGACAGTAAGACAGTACTTC.

The sample holds a few counts of this clonotype. This chain joins TRBV5-5 and TRBJ1-6; the D is unclear. The CDR3 is 16 amino acids. Per the germline V gene, CDR1 is SGHKS and CDR2 is YYEKEE (reference sequence). Trimming removed 1 base at V and 2 bases at J, with 10 bases between. The CDR3 loop is CASSLRLITYNSPLHF. CDR3 DNA sequence: TGTGCCAGCAGCTTGCGGCTGATAACCTATAATTCACCCCTCCACTTT.

Worth noting for this clonotype: This may be a read error, as it is one base from a much larger clone. Here the CDR3 omits its conserved ending phenylalanine or tryptophan, so a read error is the likely source. The V gene is TRBV20-1, the J gene TRBJ2-5; 12 bases are a match to TRBD2. V shed 6 bases, J shed 1 base, and the junction held 9 bases outside the gene matches. The length of the CDR3 is 16 residues. Germline values: CDR1 DFQATT, CDR2 SNEGSKA (reference sequence). CDR3 in DNA: TGCAGTGCCACCGCCCCTAGCGGGGGGGCCCAAGAGACCCAGTACCTC. Amino acids: CSATAPSGGAQETQYL.

In its sample, this clonotype was seen a few times. The V call is TRBV27, the J call TRBJ1-1, with D unresolved. Germline lookup yields CDR1 MNHEY and CDR2 SMNVEV (reference sequence). V was pared by 5 bases and J by 0 bases, with 10 bases between. The CDR3 is made up of 14 amino acids. The CDR3 is CASSRLTLNTEAFF. In DNA, the CDR3 is TGTGCCAGCAGTCGCCTTACCCTGAACACTGAAGCTTTCTTT.

This clonotype has just a few counts. The chain is built from TRBV27 and TRBJ2-3; tentative D call: TRBD2 (6 bases). CDR1 and CDR2 (germline): MNHEY, SMNVEV (reference sequence). Trimming left V 6 bases short and J 2 bases short, with 12 bases between. The CDR3 has 14 residues. CDR3 region: CASSLTRPTDTQYF. As DNA, the CDR3 is TGTGCCAGCAGCCTGACTAGACCCACAGATACGCAGTATTTT.